This T cell receptor beta chain was recovered during a study of cytotoxic CD8 clonotypes in ibrutinib-treated CLL. Germline V gives CDR1 SGHAT, CDR2 FQNNGV. The CDR3 runs 14 residues. V was cut by 5 bases and J by 4 bases, with 15 bases left in between. The repertoire was sequenced with immunoSEQ multiplex PCR; TCRdb's copy has only in-frame clones and lacks some. Seen here are about 200,000 clones, roughly 72% observed once, and the top ten hold roughly an eighth. The chain recombines TRBV11-2 with TRBJ2-7; no definite D call. The TCR originated in a human donor with chronic lymphocytic leukemia. The sample in question was PBMCs, obtained after 24 months of ibrutinib treatment. As DNA, the CDR3 is TGTGCCAGCAGCCCGCGGACCAGGAGTTACGAGCAGTACTTC. This gives the protein CASSPRTRSYEQYF.